The entry below gives a single T cell receptor (beta chain) sequence along with its context. Its antigen has not been determined. Base qualities are missing; no much larger clone stands one base away. The data were obtained in a study of cytomegalovirus exposure and HLA in healthy donors (dated by TCRdb to the late 2010s). The study in broad terms: According to an earlier analysis of around 600 of the donors, about 179 million T cells yielded over 100 million unique TCR beta sequences and about 280 Gb of sequence data. An early release covering about 600 HLA-typed donors comprised 250 to 350 gigabases of sequencing data and some 79 million unique TCR sequences. The genetic ancestry cluster associated with self-reported Caucasian donors included about four fifths of the approximately 410 genotyped donors. The study aimed to test whether cataloging public T cell receptors could reveal signatures of past pathogen exposure. The study used immunosequencing to profile the T cell repertoires of some 600 subjects and linked those repertoires to cytomegalovirus serostatus. Besides the first cohort of roughly 660 subjects, a separate validation cohort made up of over 100 different subjects was used. To predict cytomegalovirus infection status, the study brought together high-throughput TCR immunosequencing, statistical association of individual TCRs with disease status, and machine learning. A later analysis re-analyzed previously published TCR beta repertoires from 650 to 800 donors and added high-resolution HLA genotyping to study TCR occurrence patterns. Rather than drawing on any new phenotypic data, the later analysis identified candidate immune exposures from TCR beta sequences and the way those sequences occurred across donors. An earlier analysis of approximately 580 of the donors used high-throughput TCR beta sequencing to judge whether each TCR beta V gene segment behaved as functional or pseudogenic. Donor age, sex, ethnicity and CMV serostatus were compiled together with the repertoire data. Genome-wide SNP genotypes for about 65% of the 666 donors were used in a later genetic analysis, which treated that subset as a discovery cohort. All discovery cohort repertoires had been generated on a single sequencing platform. Class I and class II HLA loci were covered by the typing at four-digit resolution. Typing coverage varied by locus: about 629-630 donors for A, B, C, DRB1 and DQB1; under 550 for DQA1; over 600 for DPA1; more than 450 for DPB1. About five DR-DQ haplotypes were handled as single units for association and clustering, since linkage in the cohort was strong. Among 398 genotyped donors of the cohort, an average of approximately 250,000 unique TCR beta nucleotide sequences were sequenced per donor, roughly a sixth of them non-productive.

The cohort consisted of fewer than 700 healthy bone marrow donors. At the time of sampling, all cohort members were nominally healthy, though unrecorded immune exposures were likely present. The donor tested CMV seronegative, placing the donor among the roughly 400 seronegative members of the cohort. Every donor gave a peripheral blood sample, and the peripheral blood mononuclear cells from that sample were used for TCR beta sequencing. The Qiagen DNeasy Blood Extraction Kit was used to extract genomic DNA from the blood cell samples. CDR1 MNHEY and CDR2 SMNVEV were looked up in the germline V gene (reference sequence). The CDR3 goes from the cysteine to the phenylalanine over 13 residues. Only the CDR3 DNA is retained, 39 bases long and in frame from the first base. V loses 2 bases at its end and J loses 3 bases; junction bases beyond the gene matches: 0. The protocol used for the library was the immunoSEQ multiplex PCR assay. For the multiplex PCR, a mixture combining 60 forward primers for TCR Vbeta segments and 13 reverse primers for TCR Jbeta segments was used. The CDR3 region of rearranged TCR beta genes was amplified from genomic DNA by a multiplex PCR assay. The Illumina HiSeq System was used to sequence the amplified TCR beta libraries as 87-base-pair reads. On the authors' methods: A later analysis tallied around 82 million unique TCR beta chains across the 666 repertoires, and 10 million to 11 million of those chains were shared by two or more donors. Raw reads were error-corrected and collapsed into unique sequences by a nearest-neighbor algorithm in which closely related sequences were merged to remove PCR and sequencing errors. Alignment of CDR3 sequences to IMGT reference sequences was used to assign V, D and J gene segments. For a sequence to be retained, a match of at least six nucleotides was required to both a V gene segment and a J gene segment. Rearrangements were classified as productive when the CDR3 lacked stop codons and remained in frame with V and J, and all other rearrangements were classified as non-productive. CDR3 was defined by IMGT convention, running from the second conserved V-encoded cysteine to the conserved J-encoded phenylalanine. Sequences without an unambiguous match to a single V gene segment were excluded from the earlier analysis of several hundred of the donors. In an earlier analysis of 587 of the donors, a V segment was called functional when productive rearrangements were above 56.7%, and segregating when the standard deviation between donors exceeded 5%. A statistical classification framework was built for diagnosing cytomegalovirus status from the catalog of TCR beta chain sequences. In a later analysis, TCR nucleotide sequences were compared against IMGT/GENE-DB human TR gene sequences so that V and J genes could be assigned. A later analysis assigned CDR3 sequences and most-parsimonious VDJ recombination scenarios with the TCRdist pipeline. In a later analysis, each TCR beta chain was defined by its CDR3 amino acid sequence together with its V-gene family, and reads without a unique V-gene family were excluded. As a way to deal with suspected cross-contamination and a sequencing artifact, a later analysis dropped more than 500 nucleotide sequences that were highly shared and had low generation probability. In a later analysis, a clonal expansion index was calculated for each public chain from normalized within-repertoire ranks of inferred template counts. In a later analysis, generation probabilities were computed using a VDJ recombination model fitted to out-of-frame rearrangements, and the results were checked against IGoR. Hypergeometric tests were used in a later analysis to score TCR-TCR, TCR-HLA and TCR-CMV co-occurrence, with a repertoire-size bias correction applied to the TCR pairs. False discovery rates were estimated in a later analysis by permuting HLA or CMV assignments 20 times. In a later analysis, co-occurring TCRs were grouped using DBSCAN, and TCRdist sequence similarity was added for clustering within HLA-allele-positive subsets. For co-occurrence clustering, repertoires with fewer than 30,000 or more than 120,000 public chains were excluded, along with 5 or 6 repertoires with anomalous nucleotide sharing. The source is immuneACCESS, and TCRdb retained only in-frame sequences with V and J called. Part of the clones is not carried over; for the studies checked, unresolved V genes explain less than half of this, and the remainder is unexplained. V and J calls and clone size are given by that table; D and trimming were obtained from the DNA. Counted in this sample were over 120,000 clones; around 82% of them appeared once. Around 2.4% of the sample is taken by the ten largest.

The study at large found these results: Because HLA typing was unavailable for some donors at each locus, only the typed subset was used in association tests. This cohort had only TCR beta chains sequenced, and the lack of alpha or paired-chain data limited which features could be detected. In a later analysis, 16,951 TCR beta sequences were associated with specific HLA alleles at a false discovery rate of 0.05. Because counts were too low, approximately 15 rarely observed V segments, including chromosome 9 orphons, were excluded from the earlier analysis of fewer than 650 of the donors. A later analysis found that HLA-associated TCR beta chains were more clonally expanded and had lower generation probabilities than equally common non-associated chains. The study listed 164 TCR beta chains as associated with cytomegalovirus. When HLA alleles, especially DR and DQ, strongly co-occurred, TCR associations were difficult to assign to individual alleles. A later genetic analysis reported fewer N-insertions in productive TCRs among donors in an Asian-associated ancestry cluster than the approximately 670-donor mean. A cluster of highly shared sequence variants was judged likely to represent a technical artifact of the sequencing pipeline. Across donors, most TCR sequences were observed very rarely, whereas some public TCRs were present in many individuals. It was suggested by the authors that the approach could potentially be generalized to other disease states and immunological phenotypes. An association between a missense DCLRE1C variant and V-gene and J-gene trimming of TCR beta chains was found in a later genetic analysis and replicated in an independent cohort. According to a later analysis, TCR association rates differed among HLA loci, with DRB1 alleles showing the most associated TCRs and HLA-C alleles showing the fewest. In an earlier analysis of about 540 of the donors, most TCR beta V segments were observed in productive rearrangements about 87% or about 30% of the time, broadly matching IMGT annotations. Roughly uniform sequencing depth across donors was assumed in presence/absence analyses, although this assumption may not hold. The classifier was reported to diagnose cytomegalovirus status with high specificity and sensitivity in both the original cohort and the validation cohort. Linkage disequilibrium might explain the correlated functional status among segregating V segments, but an unknown experimental factor could not be excluded. According to a later analysis, parvovirus B19, influenza, CMV and Epstein-Barr virus appeared linked to several top co-occurrence clusters. Most CMV-associated TCR beta chains appeared to be HLA-restricted in a later analysis, and the HLA associations seemed to be driven largely by CMV exposure. CMV serostatus was the only immune exposure information available for the cohort. Some IMGT-functional V segments, including TRBV6-2 and TRBV6-3, could not be told apart with the 87-base-pair reads, so those segments were excluded. In vitro tests confirmed that a few of the cytomegalovirus-associated TCR beta chains recognize cytomegalovirus antigens. A further reported finding was that TCR beta sequences accurately predicted the HLA-A and HLA-B alleles for most subjects in the first cohort.

Sample: PBMCs. This chain joins TRBV27 to TRBJ1-2; TRBD1 lines up with 7 middle nucleotides. The sequence came from a man aged 45-65 years in good health and CMV-seronegative. The nucleotide sequence reads TGTGCCAGCAGTTTACAGGGGGACTATGGCTACACCTTC. The encoded protein is CASSLQGDYGYTF.